This T cell receptor beta chain was identified during a study of control samples from healthy donors and cancer patients. The protocol was immunoSEQ multiplex PCR, while the TCRdb copy is restricted to in-frame clones and leaves out a portion. The sample has 150,000 to 200,000 clones, 91% seen once. Germline V gene sequence: CDR1 SGHTA, CDR2 FQGTGA. This CDR3 has 15 amino acids. V lost 5 bases, J lost 0 bases, and 8 bases lay in between. This clone has just one count. The V gene is TRBV7-3, the J gene TRBJ2-6; unclear D gene. What was sequenced was blood. This clonotype originated in a woman in her twenties or thirties in good health. In DNA form, the CDR3 reads TGTGCCAGCAGCCCCGACACCTCTGGGGCCAACGTCCTGACTTTC. Translation: CASSPDTSGANVLTF.